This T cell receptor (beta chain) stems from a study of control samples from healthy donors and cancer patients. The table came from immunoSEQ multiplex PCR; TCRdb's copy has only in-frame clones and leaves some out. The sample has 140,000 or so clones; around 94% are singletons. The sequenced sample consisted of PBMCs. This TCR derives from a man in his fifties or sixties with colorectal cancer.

The CDR3 spells CASSIMGVNDGYTF. CDR3 coding DNA: TGTGCCAGTAGTATAATGGGGGTCAATGATGGCTACACCTTC. The chain combines TRBV19 with TRBJ1-2, with D maybe TRBD1 (5 bases). With 2 bases removed from V and 6 bases from J, the gap between germline ends came to 13 bases. Looked up from germline, CDR1 is LNHDA and CDR2 is SQIVND (reference sequence). The CDR3 runs 14 residues.